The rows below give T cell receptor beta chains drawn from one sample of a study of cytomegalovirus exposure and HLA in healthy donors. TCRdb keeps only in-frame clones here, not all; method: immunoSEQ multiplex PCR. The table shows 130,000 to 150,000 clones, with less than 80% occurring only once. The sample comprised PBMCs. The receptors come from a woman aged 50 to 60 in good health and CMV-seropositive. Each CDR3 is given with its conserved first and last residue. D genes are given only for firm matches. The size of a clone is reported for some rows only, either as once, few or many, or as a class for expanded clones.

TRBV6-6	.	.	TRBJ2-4	TGTGCCAGCCAGGGGACCTCGGCCAAAAACATTCAGTACTTC	CASQGTSAKNIQYF
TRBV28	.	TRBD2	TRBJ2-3	TGTGCCAGCAGTTTGGGGCTAGCGGGGAGCACAGATACGCAGTATTTT	CASSLGLAGSTDTQYF
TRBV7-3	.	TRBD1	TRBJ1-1	TGTGCCAGCAGCTCCGGACAGGGGAACACTGAAGCTTTCTTT	CASSSGQGNTEAFF
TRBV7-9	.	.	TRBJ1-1	TGTGCCAGCAGCTCACAGGGTTCCACTGAAGCTTTCTTT	CASSSQGSTEAFF
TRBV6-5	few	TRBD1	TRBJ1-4	TGTGCCAGCACCCGACAGGGAGCAACTAATGAAAAACTGTTTTTT	CASTRQGATNEKLFF
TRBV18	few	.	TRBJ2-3	TGTGCCAGCTCACCACTGACAGATCAGGGCACAGATACGCAGTATTTT	CASSPLTDQGTDTQYF
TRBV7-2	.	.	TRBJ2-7	TGTGCCAGCAGCTGGAGTGGCAGATCGGACGAGCAGTACTTC	CASSWSGRSDEQYF
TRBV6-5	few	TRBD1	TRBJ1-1	TGTGCCAGCAGACGTAGGACAGGCCCGCCTGAAGCTTTCTTT	CASRRRTGPPEAFF
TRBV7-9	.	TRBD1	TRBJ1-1	TGTGCCAGCAGCTTATGGGGGACAGGGAACACTGAAGCTTTCTTT	CASSLWGTGNTEAFF
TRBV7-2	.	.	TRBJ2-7	TGTGCCAGCAGCCAGGTGGGGGGCTACGAGCAGTACTTC	CASSQVGGYEQYF
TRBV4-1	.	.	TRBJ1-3	TGCGCCAGCAGCCCGTATGGAGGCTCCGGAAACACCATATATTTT	CASSPYGGSGNTIYF
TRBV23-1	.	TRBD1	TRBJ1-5	TGCGCCAGCAGTCAATTTATAGGACAGGGGGCGGGAAGCAATCAGCCCCAGCATTTT	CASSQFIGQGAGSNQPQHF
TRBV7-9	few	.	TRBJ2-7	TGTGCCAGCTTGGAAGGGGCAGGAGGGGAGCAGTACTTC	CASLEGAGGEQYF
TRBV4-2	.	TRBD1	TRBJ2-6	TGTGCCAGCAGCCAAGACTATCTGACAGGGGGTCTACTCCTGACTTTC	CASSQDYLTGGLLLTF
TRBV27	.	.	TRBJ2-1	TGTGCCAGCAGTCTACCCCTTATTTCGGGGTTGGGCAATGAGCAGTTCTTC	CASSLPLISGLGNEQFF
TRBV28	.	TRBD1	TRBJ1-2	TGTGCCAGCAGTTTAGATACAGGGGTGGATGGCTACACCTTC	CASSLDTGVDGYTF
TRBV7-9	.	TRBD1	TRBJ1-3	TGTGCCAGCAGCTTGACAGGGGGTGGAGGAAACACCATATATTTT	CASSLTGGGGNTIYF
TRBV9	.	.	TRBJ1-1	TGTGCCAGCAGCCCCATCATTGGGGGGACTGAAGCTTTCTTT	CASSPIIGGTEAFF
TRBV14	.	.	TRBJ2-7	TGTGCCAGCAGCCAAGAAGGTTGGCGATGGAAGGGGGTTCTACGGGAGCAGTACTTC	CASSQEGWRWKGVLREQYF
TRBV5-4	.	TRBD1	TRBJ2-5	TGTGCCAGCAGCGATGGACAGGGAGTTTGGGAGACCCAGTACTTC	CASSDGQGVWETQYF
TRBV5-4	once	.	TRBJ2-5	TGTGCCAGCAGACCCGGACAGACCAAAGAGACCCAGTACTTC	CASRPGQTKETQYF
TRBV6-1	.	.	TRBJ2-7	TGTGCCAGCAGTGAAATAAGGGGAAGCGAGCAGTACTTC	CASSEIRGSEQYF
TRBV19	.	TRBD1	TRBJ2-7	TGTGCCAGTAGTATAGGACAGGGGGCGGACGAGCAGTACTTC	CASSIGQGADEQYF
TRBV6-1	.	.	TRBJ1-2	TGTGCCAGCAGTGAAGCGGGCCCCTCAAGTAGCTATGGCTACACCTTC	CASSEAGPSSSYGYTF
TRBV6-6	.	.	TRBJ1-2	TGTGCCAGCAGTTACTGGGACAATCCCTATGGCTACACCTTC	CASSYWDNPYGYTF
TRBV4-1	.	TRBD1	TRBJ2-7	TGCGCCAGCAGCCAGACAGGGAGCTCCTACGAGCAGTACTTC	CASSQTGSSYEQYF
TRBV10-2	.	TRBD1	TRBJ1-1	TGCGCCAGCCATGGAGGGGGCGTCGAGGCTTTCTTT	CASHGGGVEAFF
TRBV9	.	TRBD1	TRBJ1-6	TGTGCCAGCAGCCCGGACAGGGGGGATTATAATTCACCCCTCCACTTT	CASSPDRGDYNSPLHF
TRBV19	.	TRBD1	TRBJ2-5	TGTGCCAGTAGTATTGTGACAGGGCAAGAGACCCAGTACTTC	CASSIVTGQETQYF
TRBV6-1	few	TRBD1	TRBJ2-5	TGTGCCAGCAGTGAAGGTCCAGGGGGCCAAGAGACCCAGTACTTC	CASSEGPGGQETQYF
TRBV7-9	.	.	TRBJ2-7	TGTGCCAGCAGCTTAATGGGGACAATGGGAAACGAGCAGTACTTC	CASSLMGTMGNEQYF
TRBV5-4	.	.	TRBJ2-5	TGTGCCAGCAGCTTACAGTCGCGGGGTTGGGAGACCCAGTACTTC	CASSLQSRGWETQYF
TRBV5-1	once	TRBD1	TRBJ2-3	TGCGCCAGCAGCTTGGCCACAGGGGGAGGCACAGATACGCAGTATTTT	CASSLATGGGTDTQYF
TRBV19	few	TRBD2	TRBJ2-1	TGTGCCAGAACTAGCGGGGGAAATGAGCAGTTCTTC	CARTSGGNEQFF
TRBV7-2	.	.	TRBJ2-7	TGTGCCAGCAGCTCCCGTGGGCAGGGAAGCTCCTACGAGCAGTACTTC	CASSSRGQGSSYEQYF
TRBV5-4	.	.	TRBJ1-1	TGTGCCAGCAGCTTGTTGGGCCTCGAGAACACTGAAGCTTTCTTT	CASSLLGLENTEAFF
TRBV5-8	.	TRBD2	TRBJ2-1	TGTGCCAGCAGCAGCGGGACTAGCGGGGGTAATGAGCAGTTCTTC	CASSSGTSGGNEQFF